Presented here are 14 T cell receptor beta chains from one specimen sequenced in a study of tissue T cells after allogeneic stem cell transplantation (dated by TCRdb to 2021 to 2024). What the time point label conveys for this sample: human tissue collected at research (rapid) autopsy. Receptors were amplified or captured by the immunoSEQ multiplex PCR assay. TCRdb holds this immuneACCESS table with in-frame rearrangements only. Some clones are missing; in checked studies, unresolved V genes explain under half, and the rest has no known cause. This sample lists 2,000 to 2,500 clones; under 80% were detected once. The ten largest account for approximately 6.2% of the sample. The sequencing here drew on ileal tissue, taken at autopsy. Receptors were obtained from a male patient aged 40 to 69 with steroid-refractory graft-versus-host disease after an allogeneic stem cell transplant. A transplant means some T cells may be of graft donor rather than patient origin.

The J gene is TRBJ1-4, the V gene TRBV30; D possibly corresponds to TRBD1 (5 bases). The ends were cut back, 2 bases at V and 8 bases at J, with 24 bases in the middle. The length of the CDR3 is 17 residues. The germline V gene has CDR1 GTSNPN and CDR2 SVGIG (reference sequence). The DNA of the CDR3 is TGTGCCTGGAGTCGGACATACCAAGCAAGTAGTTGGGAAAAACTGTTTTTT. It yields the protein CAWSRTYQASSWEKLFF.

This clone showed up just a few times. The rearrangement links TRBV2 to TRBJ1-6, with D unresolved. Trimming took off 4 bases at V and 7 bases at J, with 11 bases between the two ends. This CDR3 has 14 amino acids. Germline V gene lookup returns CDR1 SNHLY and CDR2 FYNNEI. The CDR3 bases are TGTGCCAGCAGTGTAGGTACAGAAAATTCACCCCTCCACTTT. Protein sequence: CASSVGTENSPLHF.

The chain couples TRBV19 to TRBJ1-5; D is unclear. Trimming removed 1 base at V and 0 bases at J, with 19 bases between. The CDR3 is 19 amino acids. Germline loops: CDR1 LNHDA, CDR2 SQIVND (reference sequence). CDR3 DNA: TGTGCCAGTAGTATAGGGGCCGGCGGCGACCGGTATAGCAATCAGCCCCAGCATTTT. This sequence encodes CASSIGAGGDRYSNQPQHF. Together with reference TRBV19 and TRBJ1-5, the CDR3 gives the full variable domain: DGGITQSPKYLFRKEGQNVTLSCEQNLNHDAMYWYRQDPGQGLRLIYYSQIVNDFQKGDIAEGYSVSREKKESFPLTVTSAQKNPTAFYLCASSIGAGGDRYSNQPQHFGDGTRLSIL.

Relative to its sample, this clone is large. The rearrangement links TRBV27 to TRBJ2-5; 9 positions match TRBD2. There are 17 residues in the CDR3. Germline V gene sequence: CDR1 MNHEY, CDR2 SMNVEV (reference sequence). V trimming: 6 bases; J trimming: 3 bases; junction bases outside the gene matches: 14. CDR3 in DNA: TGTGCCAGCAGCCTGACCCTACAGCGGGGGGTTAAAGAGACCCAGTACTTC. Protein: CASSLTLQRGVKETQYF.

This chain joins TRBV29-1 and TRBJ2-3, with a possible D match to TRBD2 (5 bases). The CDR3 has 13 residues. V lost 4 bases and J lost 0, with 8 bases in between. From germline, CDR1 is SQVTM and CDR2 ANQGSEA. In DNA form, the CDR3 reads TGCAGCGTTGCAGCGGCTAGCACAGATACGCAGTATTTT. This codes for CSVAAASTDTQYF.

For the CDR3, the DNA is TGTGCCAGCAGCTCCCAAGGTGGGGGCGTGGTGACGACCGGGGAGCTGTTTTTT. Protein product: CASSSQGGGVVTTGELFF. The chain recombines TRBV11-2 with TRBJ2-2; a weak D match, TRBD1 (6 bases). CDR1 and CDR2 (germline): SGHAT, FQNNGV. The ends were cut back, 4 bases at V and 5 bases at J, with 23 bases in the middle. The CDR3 totals 18 residues. Variable domain in full (rest from reference TRBV11-2 and TRBJ2-2): EAGVAQSPRYKIIEKRQSVAFWCNPISGHATLYWYQQILGQGPKLLIQFQNNGVVDDSQLPKDRFSAERLKGVDSTLKIQPAKLEDSAVYLCASSSQGGGVVTTGELFFGEGSRLTVL.

The V call is TRBV7-2, the J call TRBJ1-2; D unclear. V was pared by 1 base and J by 1 base, with 7 bases between. This CDR3 contains 14 residues. In germline, CDR1 is SGHTA, CDR2 FQGNSA. The CDR3 bases are TGTGCCAGCAGCTTAGTCCGGGTTAACTATGGCTACACCTTC. This sequence encodes CASSLVRVNYGYTF.

The V gene is TRBV7-3, the J gene TRBJ2-2, with D maybe TRBD1 (5 bases). Between the trimmed V and J ends, which lost 5 bases and 2 bases, there was a span of 15 bases. Germline V lookup: CDR1 SGHTA, CDR2 FQGTGA. This CDR3 has 16 amino acids. The CDR3 coding sequence is TGTGCCAGCAGCGCCCGGACACTCCTCAACACCGGGGAGCTGTTTTTT. This gives the protein CASSARTLLNTGELFF.

CDR3 loop: CASMAGLNTEAFF. The CDR3 DNA reads TGTGCCAGCATGGCGGGACTGAACACTGAAGCTTTCTTT. This rearrangement joins TRBV6-5 to TRBJ1-1; TRBD1 might be the D (5 bases). V gave up 7 bases and J gave up 0 bases, with 9 bases separating them. The CDR3 length is 13 residues. The germline V gene has CDR1 MNHEY and CDR2 SVGAGI.

The chain has TRBV6-6 and TRBJ1-3; D might be TRBD1 (6 bases). CDR1 and CDR2 (germline): MNHNY, SVGAGI (reference sequence). CDR3 size: 16 residues. Trimming pared 6 bases from V and 5 bases from J, leaving 20 bases between. The CDR3 reads CASRGAAVSVRNTIYF. CDR3 DNA sequence: TGTGCCAGCAGGGGGGCGGCGGTCAGCGTCCGAAACACCATATATTTT.

The V and J genes are TRBV4-2 and TRBJ1-5, with 8 bases that match TRBD1. The CDR3 covers 16 residues. The V and J ends lost 0 bases and 1 base, in that order; junction bases with no gene match: 2. Germline loops: CDR1 LGHNA, CDR2 YNFKEQ. CDR3 sequence: CASSQDAGGSNQPQHF. The CDR3 DNA follows: TGTGCCAGCAGCCAAGATGCAGGGGGCAGCAATCAGCCCCAGCATTTT.

V gene TRBV7-9 combines with J gene TRBJ2-3; D is unclear. Germline CDR1 and CDR2: SEHNR and FQNEAQ (reference sequence). The CDR3 consists of 16 residues. Trimming took 2 bases from V and 0 from J, leaving 12 bases between them. The CDR3 here is CASSLLVLGSTDTQYF. The CDR3 region has the DNA TGTGCCAGCAGCTTACTTGTCCTAGGGAGCACAGATACGCAGTATTTT.

This clone occurred a few times. The V and J genes are TRBV10-3 and TRBJ1-1; no reliable D call. V dropped 3 bases and J dropped 2 bases, with 7 bases sitting between them. Germline V CDR1 and CDR2: ENHRY, SYGVKD. The CDR3 runs 13 residues. Written as DNA, the CDR3 is TGTGCCATCAGTGAAAGACCCAACACTGAAGCTTTCTTT. It translates to CAISERPNTEAFF.

The table lists this clone with a few counts. V is TRBV7-8 and J is TRBJ2-5, with D tentatively TRBD1 (6 bases). Trimming cost V 2 bases and J 1 base, with 11 bases left between them. From germline, CDR1 is SGHVS and CDR2 FQNEAQ. CDR3 length: 15 residues. The CDR3 protein is CASSLRQDSQETQYF. Written as DNA, the CDR3 is TGTGCCAGCAGCTTAAGACAGGACTCCCAAGAGACCCAGTACTTC. Full variable domain (missing parts from reference TRBV7-8 and TRBJ2-5): GAGVSQSPRYKVAKRGQDVALRCDPISGHVSLFWYQQALGQGPEFLTYFQNEAQLDKSGLPSDRFFAERPEGSVSTLKIQRTQQEDSAVYLCASSLRQDSQETQYFGPGTRLLVL.